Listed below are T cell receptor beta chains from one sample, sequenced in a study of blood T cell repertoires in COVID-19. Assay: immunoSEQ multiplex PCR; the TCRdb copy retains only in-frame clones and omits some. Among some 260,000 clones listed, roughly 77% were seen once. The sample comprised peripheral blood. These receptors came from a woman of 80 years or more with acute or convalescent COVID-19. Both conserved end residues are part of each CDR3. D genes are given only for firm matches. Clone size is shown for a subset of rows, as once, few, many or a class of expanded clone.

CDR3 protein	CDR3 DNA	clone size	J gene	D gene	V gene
CASSLAEGAKVYNEQFF	TGTGCCAGCAGCTTGGCCGAGGGGGCGAAGGTGTACAATGAGCAGTTCTTC	NA	TRBJ2-1	TRBD1	TRBV5-4
CAIRGTSGSTGELFF	TGTGCCATCAGGGGGACTAGCGGTTCGACCGGGGAGCTGTTTTTT	NA	TRBJ2-2	TRBD2	TRBV10-3
CASSSGNPGGGYTF	TGTGCCAGCAGCTCGGGAAACCCCGGCGGTGGCTACACCTTC	NA	TRBJ1-2	NA	TRBV5-4
CASSRPRGDSDYEQYF	TGCGCCAGCAGCCGCCCCCGTGGGGACAGCGACTACGAGCAGTACTTC	NA	TRBJ2-7	TRBD1	TRBV5-1
CASSPTGGNSGANVLTF	TGTGCCAGCTCACCCACAGGGGGAAACTCTGGGGCCAACGTCCTGACTTTC	NA	TRBJ2-6	TRBD1	TRBV18
CAVLDSGGRVRFF	TGTGCCGTACTGGACTCAGGAGGGCGGGTTCGGTTCTTC	NA	TRBJ2-1	NA	TRBV16
CASSDRPLGLAGGPRETQYF	TGTGCCAGCAGTGATCGACCTCTCGGGCTAGCGGGGGGCCCCAGAGAGACCCAGTACTTC	NA	TRBJ2-5	TRBD2	TRBV6-4
CASSLVAGGITDTQYF	TGTGCCAGCAGCTTAGTAGCGGGGGGGATTACAGATACGCAGTATTTT	few	TRBJ2-3	TRBD2	TRBV7-2
CATSLTGTAPGNTIYF	TGTGCCACCAGCCTAACCGGGACAGCGCCTGGAAACACCATATATTTT	few	TRBJ1-3	TRBD1	TRBV15
CASSYRVDRNEKLFF	TGTGCCAGCAGTTACAGGGTGGACAGAAATGAAAAACTGTTTTTT	once	TRBJ1-4	NA	TRBV6-6
CASSTQGGFPGNTIYF	TGCGCCAGCAGCACTCAAGGGGGTTTCCCTGGAAACACCATATATTTT	few	TRBJ1-3	NA	TRBV5-1
CASSQSGGRNEKLFF	TGTGCCAGCAGCCAGTCGGGAGGACGGAATGAAAAACTGTTTTTT	few	TRBJ1-4	NA	TRBV14
CASTSGGYYEQYF	TGTGCCAGCACCAGTGGGGGGTACTACGAGCAGTACTTC	NA	TRBJ2-7	NA	TRBV2
CASSQRIGTGYEKLFF	TGTGCCAGCAGCCAACGAATCGGGACAGGGTATGAAAAACTGTTTTTT	NA	TRBJ1-4	TRBD1	TRBV14
CASSETGGGQPQHF	TGTGCCAGCAGTGAGACAGGGGGTGGTCAGCCCCAGCATTTT	NA	TRBJ1-5	TRBD1	TRBV6-1
CASSFTQGTLEAFF	TGTGCCAGCAGCTTTACACAGGGAACACTGGAAGCTTTCTTT	NA	TRBJ1-1	NA	TRBV7-9
CASISWVGGEQYF	TGTGCCAGCATTTCCTGGGTAGGGGGCGAGCAGTACTTC	NA	TRBJ2-7	NA	TRBV21-1
CASTDGLAGGLGTDTQYF	TGCGCCAGCACCGACGGACTAGCGGGGGGGCTTGGCACAGATACGCAGTATTTT	NA	TRBJ2-3	TRBD2	TRBV23-1
CASSVGARGPSSPLHF	TGTGCCAGCAGCGTGGGGGCCCGAGGACCGTCCTCACCCCTCCACTTT	NA	TRBJ1-6	NA	TRBV9
CASSLPGGGYTF	TGTGCCAGCAGTTTACCAGGGGGTGGCTACACCTTC	NA	TRBJ1-2	TRBD1	TRBV12-3/TRBV12-4
CASRGTSGRTNEQFF	TGTGCCAGTAGAGGGACTAGCGGGAGAACCAATGAGCAGTTCTTC	NA	TRBJ2-1	TRBD2	TRBV19
CASSLTVNTEAFF	TGTGCCAGCAGCCTTACAGTTAACACTGAAGCTTTCTTT	few	TRBJ1-1	NA	TRBV6-5
CASSLAQLLTDTQYF	TGTGCCAGCAGCTTAGCCCAACTCTTGACAGATACGCAGTATTTT	NA	TRBJ2-3	NA	TRBV7-9
CAISARDRASPLHF	TGTGCCATCAGTGCACGGGACAGGGCTTCACCCCTCCACTTT	NA	TRBJ1-6	TRBD1	TRBV10-3
CASTPPGLAGYTDTQYF	TGTGCCAGCACCCCACCGGGACTAGCGGGTTACACAGATACGCAGTATTTT	NA	TRBJ2-3	TRBD2	TRBV27
CASSLRPTSGTYNEQFF	TGTGCCAGCAGCCTACGCCCGACTAGCGGGACCTACAATGAGCAGTTCTTC	NA	TRBJ2-1	TRBD2	TRBV7-9
CASSYTLGRGPSTDTQYF	TGTGCCAGCAGTTACACCCTGGGGCGGGGGCCTAGCACAGATACGCAGTATTTT	NA	TRBJ2-3	NA	TRBV6-2/TRBV6-3
CASSLDRTGMNTEAFF	TGCGCCAGCAGCTTGGACAGAACCGGGATGAACACTGAAGCTTTCTTT	NA	TRBJ1-1	NA	TRBV5-1
CASSSGGYETQYF	TGTGCCAGCAGTTCGGGGGGGTATGAGACCCAGTACTTC	NA	TRBJ2-5	TRBD2	TRBV12-3/TRBV12-4
CASSVAPDRVTGELFF	TGTGCCAGCAGCGTAGCCCCGGACAGGGTCACCGGGGAGCTGTTTTTT	few	TRBJ2-2	TRBD1	TRBV9
CASSSRGGGSYEQYF	TGTGCCAGCAGCTCCAGAGGCGGCGGGAGCTACGAGCAGTACTTC	NA	TRBJ2-7	TRBD2	TRBV7-2
CASSKGVATGHEKLFF	TGTGCCAGCAGCAAAGGGGTGGCGACAGGCCATGAAAAACTGTTTTTT	once	TRBJ1-4	NA	TRBV21-1
CAIQRSGGANTEAFF	TGTGCCATTCAAAGGAGCGGGGGGGCGAACACTGAAGCTTTCTTT	few	TRBJ1-1	NA	TRBV19
CASSNPQKEVPEKLFF	TGTGCCAGCAGCAACCCTCAGAAGGAGGTCCCTGAAAAACTGTTTTTT	NA	TRBJ1-4	NA	TRBV21-1
CASSLGGGSKDEQFF	TGTGCCAGCAGCTTGGGGGGCGGGAGTAAGGATGAGCAGTTCTTC	NA	TRBJ2-1	TRBD2	TRBV5-4
CASSIASYRGSSTDTQYF	TGTGCCAGTAGTATCGCCTCTTACAGGGGTTCTAGCACAGATACGCAGTATTTT	NA	TRBJ2-3	TRBD1	TRBV19
CSVTDSSTQHF	TGCAGTGTTACCGACAGTTCGACCCAGCATTTT	NA	TRBJ1-5	NA	TRBV20-1
CASSLLQDYGYTF	TGTGCCAGCAGCTTGCTACAGGACTATGGCTACACCTTC	NA	TRBJ1-2	NA	TRBV7-2
CASSRDSHYNSPLHF	TGTGCCAGCAGTAGGGACAGTCACTATAATTCACCCCTCCACTTT	NA	TRBJ1-6	TRBD1	TRBV2
CASVGQASGNTIYF	TGTGCCAGTGTCGGACAGGCCTCTGGAAACACCATATATTTT	NA	TRBJ1-3	TRBD1	TRBV19
CASSRLFTEGNYGYTF	TGTGCCAGCAGCCGGCTCTTCACGGAGGGAAACTATGGCTACACCTTC	NA	TRBJ1-2	NA	TRBV7-2
CASSPMGARYGYTF	TGTGCCAGCAGCCCCATGGGGGCCCGCTATGGCTACACCTTC	many	TRBJ1-2	NA	TRBV6-2/TRBV6-3
CASSESPGGSGSPLHF	TGTGCCAGCAGTGAATCCCCAGGGGGCTCGGGATCACCCCTCCACTTT	NA	TRBJ1-6	TRBD1	TRBV6-1
CASSPDRHNSPLHF	TGTGCCAGCAGCCCAGACAGGCATAATTCACCCCTCCACTTT	NA	TRBJ1-6	NA	TRBV7-9
CASSLEPDRNEKLFF	TGCGCCAGCAGCTTGGAGCCGGACAGAAATGAAAAACTGTTTTTT	NA	TRBJ1-4	NA	TRBV5-1
CASSLLGQGSGHGYTF	TGTGCCAGCAGCTTACTGGGTCAGGGCTCAGGACATGGCTACACCTTC	NA	TRBJ1-2	NA	TRBV7-2
CASSLGLAVTDTQYF	TGCGCCAGCAGTTTGGGACTAGCGGTCACAGATACGCAGTATTTT	NA	TRBJ2-3	TRBD2	TRBV5-1
CASSEISGTYEQYF	TGTGCCAGCAGTGAAATCTCAGGGACCTACGAGCAGTACTTC	NA	TRBJ2-7	NA	TRBV6-1
CASSRLAGGLVGETQYF	TGTGCCAGCAGCAGACTAGCGGGAGGGTTGGTGGGAGAGACCCAGTACTTC	NA	TRBJ2-5	TRBD2	TRBV2
CASSLVASPKEQFF	TGTGCCAGCAGCTTAGTAGCTAGCCCGAAAGAGCAGTTCTTC	NA	TRBJ2-1	NA	TRBV7-2
CASSRGGGGAYNSPLHF	TGTGCCAGCAGTCGGGGTGGGGGAGGCGCATATAATTCACCCCTCCACTTT	NA	TRBJ1-6	NA	TRBV6-6
CAWSVTGGNSYGYTF	TGTGCCTGGAGTGTAACAGGGGGTAACAGCTATGGCTACACCTTC	NA	TRBJ1-2	TRBD1	TRBV30
CASSLGSQIAGSYEQYF	TGTGCCAGCAGTTTAGGTAGCCAGATCGCTGGGTCCTACGAGCAGTACTTC	few	TRBJ2-7	NA	TRBV27
CASSPPGANEKLFF	TGTGCCAGCTCACCTCCGGGAGCTAATGAAAAACTGTTTTTT	NA	TRBJ1-4	NA	TRBV18
CAISSGGLNTEAFF	TGTGCCATCAGCTCAGGGGGCCTGAACACTGAAGCTTTCTTT	NA	TRBJ1-1	TRBD1	TRBV10-3
CASSLTGVGSPLHF	TGTGCCAGCAGCCTAACAGGGGTAGGGTCACCCCTCCACTTT	NA	TRBJ1-6	TRBD1	TRBV5-6
CASSYSRRGYGYTF	TGTGCCAGCAGTTACTCTAGAAGGGGCTATGGCTACACCTTC	NA	TRBJ1-2	NA	TRBV6-5